These 21 T cell receptor beta chains share one sample of origin, sequenced in a study of cytomegalovirus exposure and HLA in healthy donors. Sequencing used immunoSEQ multiplex PCR; TCRdb keeps in-frame clones, though not all of them. The data contain 200,000 to 250,000 clones, around nine tenths of them singletons. The sequenced material came from PBMCs. The receptors shown here come from a woman under 30 in good health and CMV-seronegative.

In this sample, this clone turned up a few times. The chain employs TRBV19 and TRBJ2-4, with 12 bases lining up with TRBD1. The CDR3 spans 15 residues. With 4 bases clipped from V and 9 bases from J, the junction kept 7 bases outside the gene matches. Germline lookup yields CDR1 LNHDA and CDR2 SQIVND (reference sequence). The CDR3 DNA reads as TGTGCCAGTAGTACCCGGGACAGGGGGCAGGGCATTCAGTACTTC. This translates into CASSTRDRGQGIQYF.

V is TRBV19 and J is TRBJ2-7; D possibly corresponds to TRBD2 (5 bases). CDR1 and CDR2 (germline): LNHDA, SQIVND (reference sequence). V was pared by 3 bases and J by 3 bases, with 15 bases between. This CDR3 region has 15 residues. The CDR3 nucleotides are TGTGCCAGTAGTATGTCTCCGGCGGGCCGCTACGAGCAGTACTTC. Its translation: CASSMSPAGRYEQYF. The full variable domain, its missing parts supplied by reference TRBV19 and TRBJ2-7, is DGGITQSPKYLFRKEGQNVTLSCEQNLNHDAMYWYRQDPGQGLRLIYYSQIVNDFQKGDIAEGYSVSREKKESFPLTVTSAQKNPTAFYLCASSMSPAGRYEQYFGPGTRLTVT.

The rearrangement links TRBV5-1 to TRBJ2-6; 9 bases are a match to TRBD2. The CDR3 runs to 22 residues. Germline lookup yields CDR1 SGHRS and CDR2 YFSETQ. V lost 2 bases to trimming and J lost 0 bases; unmatched junction nucleotides: 18. The CDR3 nucleotides are TGCGCCAGCAGCTTCCTCTCCGAGTATAGCGGGAGTGCTTACTCTGGGGCCAACGTCCTGACTTTC. It is translated as CASSFLSEYSGSAYSGANVLTF.

This chain connects TRBV6-1 to TRBJ1-2, with D perhaps matching TRBD1 (5 bases). Germline V lookup: CDR1 MNHNS, CDR2 SASEGT. The CDR3 runs 14 residues. Trimming cost V 7 bases and J 2 bases, with 14 bases left between them. The DNA of the CDR3 is TGTGCCAGCACCAGGGCAGACAGAAACTATGGCTACACCTTC. It codes for CASTRADRNYGYTF.

This chain joins TRBV27 and TRBJ2-7; 8 bases are shared with TRBD2. Germline values: CDR1 MNHEY, CDR2 SMNVEV (reference sequence). The trim removed 5 bases at V and 2 bases at J, leaving 2 bases unmatched. The CDR3 runs 13 residues. The CDR3 nucleotides read TGTGCCAGCAGTGCGGGGGGTACCTACGAGCAGTACTTC. This translates into CASSAGGTYEQYF.

V is TRBV27 and J is TRBJ1-1; no clear D gene. V lost 3 bases and J 6 bases, leaving 8 bases between the germline ends. Germline lookup yields CDR1 MNHEY and CDR2 SMNVEV (reference sequence). The CDR3 spans 12 residues. The CDR3 DNA follows: TGTGCCAGCAGTTTGGGCGGGGCTGAAGCTTTCTTT. This gives the protein CASSLGGAEAFF.

The chain links TRBV19 to TRBJ1-2; D call uncertain. The CDR3 is 13 amino acids. V lost 5 bases, J lost 11 bases, and 18 bases lay in between. CDR1 and CDR2 (germline): LNHDA, SQIVND (reference sequence). CDR3 DNA sequence: TGTGCCAGTAGTTCGGGCGGGATCTTCCCGTACACCTTC. This translates into CASSSGGIFPYTF.

The chain combines TRBV4-1 with TRBJ1-1, with TRBD1 identical over 10 bases. V shed 3 bases and J 3 bases; nucleotides not matched to a gene: 4. Germline CDR1 MGHRA, CDR2 YSYEKL. The CDR3 is 15 amino acids. CDR3 bases: TGCGCCAGCAGCCACCCAGGACAGGGGGACACTGAAGCTTTCTTT. Amino acids: CASSHPGQGDTEAFF.

The V gene is TRBV11-2, the J gene TRBJ2-1; 10 nucleotides line up with TRBD2. This CDR3 has 13 amino acids. Trimming removed 9 bases from V and 4 bases from J; junction bases left unmatched: 3. Looked up from germline, CDR1 is SGHAT and CDR2 is FQNNGV. CDR3 residues: CASTSGTYNEQFF. CDR3 bases: TGTGCCAGTACTAGCGGGACATACAATGAGCAGTTCTTC. Using reference TRBV11-2 and TRBJ2-1 for the parts outside the CDR3, the full variable domain is EAGVAQSPRYKIIEKRQSVAFWCNPISGHATLYWYQQILGQGPKLLIQFQNNGVVDDSQLPKDRFSAERLKGVDSTLKIQPAKLEDSAVYLCASTSGTYNEQFFGPGTRLTVL.

The V call is TRBV6-4, the J call TRBJ2-2; 8 positions agree with TRBD1. The CDR3 loop spans 15 amino acids. The junction had 5 bases not matched to a gene; V was cut back by 4 bases and J by 4 bases. Germline V lookup: CDR1 MRHNA, CDR2 SNTAGT. In DNA, the CDR3 is TGTGCCAGCAGTGCCCGACAGGGGTTCACCGGGGAGCTGTTTTTT. Translation gives CASSARQGFTGELFF.

The rearrangement joins TRBV9 to TRBJ2-1; 8 positions match TRBD2. CDR3 length equals 16 residues. The V gene end was trimmed by 0 bases and the J gene end by 6 bases; junction bases not matched to a gene: 8. CDR1 and CDR2 (germline): SGDLS, YYNGEE. The DNA for the CDR3 is TGTGCCAGCAGCGTAGGTATCGGGAGGGCCCTCAATGAGCAGTTCTTC. Its protein is CASSVGIGRALNEQFF.

The V and J genes are TRBV5-1 and TRBJ1-1; the match to TRBD1 covers 7 bases. The CDR3 runs 15 residues. J was trimmed by 9 bases and V by 4 bases; bases with no gene match: 15. CDR1 is SGHRS and CDR2 is YFSETQ in the germline V gene. The CDR3, as DNA: TGCGCCAGCAGCCCGTCGACAGGGACGGAAATAAAAGCTTTCTTT. Translated, it gives CASSPSTGTEIKAFF.

The J gene is TRBJ2-2, the V gene TRBV7-7; D remains unclear. Germline CDR1 and CDR2: SSHAT and FNYEAQ (reference sequence). The CDR3 covers 14 residues. Trimming pared 1 base from V and 4 bases from J, leaving 7 bases between. The CDR3 nucleotides read TGTGCCAGCAGCTTAGGATTCAGCACCGGGGAGCTGTTTTTT. Protein product: CASSLGFSTGELFF.

V usage is TRBV12-5 and J usage is TRBJ2-3; TRBD2 matches at 9 bases. The CDR3 runs to 15 residues. V shed 10 bases, J shed 2 bases, and the junction held 10 bases outside the gene matches. Germline V lookup: CDR1 LGHNT, CDR2 FRNRAP. CDR3 amino acids: CATEGGGEPTDTQYF. Here the CDR3 DNA reads TGTGCTACGGAGGGCGGGGGGGAGCCCACAGATACGCAGTATTTT.

The rearrangement links TRBV28 to TRBJ2-7, with 7 bases aligning to TRBD1. The length of the CDR3 is 18 residues. Germline loops: CDR1 MDHEN, CDR2 SYDVKM. Germline trimming cut 4 bases from V and 2 bases from J; bases unmatched to any gene: 17. Written as DNA, the CDR3 is TGTGCCAGCAGTTACCTCCTGGGACAGTCGCGTACCGCCTACGAGCAGTACTTC. Translation gives CASSYLLGQSRTAYEQYF.

J is TRBJ2-6 and V is TRBV9; D may be TRBD1 (6 bases). The CDR3 sequence is 20 residues long. V lost 0 bases to trimming and J lost 0 bases, with 19 bases between them. Germline values: CDR1 SGDLS, CDR2 YYNGEE. The CDR3, as DNA: TGTGCCAGCAGCGTAGAGGTAACACAGGGTTGGAGCTCTGGGGCCAACGTCCTGACTTTC. Its translation: CASSVEVTQGWSSGANVLTF.

This chain uses TRBV10-3 with TRBJ2-2; 8 positions match TRBD2. With V trimmed by 2 bases and J by 4 bases, 3 bases remained unmatched. The CDR3 extends over 15 amino acids. Germline lookup yields CDR1 ENHRY and CDR2 SYGVKD. The CDR3 DNA reads as TGTGCCATCAGTGAGGGGACTAGTGGCACCGGGGAGCTGTTTTTT. Translating gives CAISEGTSGTGELFF.

The chain uses TRBV10-2 and TRBJ2-7; D uncertain. The CDR3 extends over 11 amino acids. V dropped 4 bases and J dropped 7 bases, with 8 bases sitting between them. From germline, CDR1 is WSHSY and CDR2 SAAADI. CDR3 residues: CASSAAEEQYF. The CDR3 DNA sequence: TGCGCCAGCAGTGCGGCGGAGGAGCAGTACTTC.

This clone was found once. This sequence joins TRBV6-1 and TRBJ2-1; TRBD1 matches at 8 bases. Germline assignment: CDR1 MNHNS and CDR2 SASEGT. J lost 6 bases, V lost 10 bases, and 8 bases had no gene match. This CDR3 comprises 13 residues. CDR3 sequence: CATGTGLFNEQFF. Here the CDR3 DNA reads TGTGCCACCGGGACAGGTTTATTCAATGAGCAGTTCTTC.

This chain connects TRBV13 to TRBJ1-1; 10 bases align to TRBD1. V trimming: 4 bases; J trimming: 2 bases; junction bases outside the gene matches: 4. This CDR3 has 15 residues. Per the germline V gene, CDR1 is PRHDT and CDR2 is FYEKMQ (reference sequence). The CDR3 reads CASSYGQGVNTEAFF. The CDR3 region has the DNA TGTGCCAGCAGCTACGGACAGGGGGTAAACACTGAAGCTTTCTTT.

V is TRBV25-1 and J is TRBJ1-2; maybe TRBD1 (5 bases). V was clipped by 2 bases and J by 5 bases, with 15 bases between them. There are 15 residues in the CDR3. CDR1 and CDR2 (germline): MGHDK, SYGVNS. CDR3 DNA sequence: TGTGCCAGCAGTGAAGGCTTAGAAGGGGTTTATGGCTACACCTTC. This translates into CASSEGLEGVYGYTF.